A selection of T cell receptor beta chains follows, all from one sample in a study of shared clonotypes between healthy human individuals. Profiled with immunoSEQ multiplex PCR; TCRdb holds only in-frame clones, not every one. The data contain about 1.5 million clones, about 98% of them seen just once; the ten biggest clones take up 0.4% to 0.55%. The sample taken for sequencing was naive CD4+ T cells sorted from blood. All receptors come from a man aged 25 to 45 in good health. CDR3s include the opening cysteine and the closing phenylalanine or tryptophan. The order of the fields is J gene, V gene, D gene, clone size, CDR3 protein, CDR3 DNA. The D gene is left open where the match is weak. Only part of the rows carry a size: once, few, many, or a class if the clone is expanded.

TRBJ2-7 | TRBV5-4 | NA | NA | CASSLDGPYEQYF | TGTGCCAGCAGCTTGGATGGGCCTTACGAGCAGTACTTC
TRBJ2-1 | TRBV18 | NA | NA | CASSLSYLAYNEQFF | TGTGCCAGCTCTCTAAGTTACCTAGCGTACAATGAGCAGTTCTTC
TRBJ2-1 | TRBV18 | NA | NA | CASSPGPLGNEQFF | TGTGCCAGCTCACCGGGCCCCTTGGGCAATGAGCAGTTCTTC
TRBJ2-5 | TRBV18 | NA | NA | CASSQSLPRVGIQETQYF | TGTGCCAGCTCCCAGTCCCTCCCGAGAGTAGGGATCCAAGAGACCCAGTACTTC
TRBJ2-7 | TRBV15 | TRBD2 | NA | CATSNLRTSRPYEQYF | TGTGCCACCAGCAACCTTCGGACTAGCCGGCCCTACGAGCAGTACTTC
TRBJ2-1 | TRBV27 | NA | once | CASSLGSRGGGHEQFF | TGTGCCAGCAGTTTGGGGTCGAGAGGGGGAGGCCATGAGCAGTTCTTC
TRBJ2-3 | TRBV27 | TRBD2 | NA | CASSLLAGRTDTQYF | TGTGCCAGCAGTTTACTAGCGGGAAGGACAGATACGCAGTATTTT
TRBJ2-1 | TRBV18 | NA | NA | CASSPRTAGNEQFF | TGTGCCAGCTCACCCCGGACCGCGGGGAATGAGCAGTTCTTC
TRBJ2-2 | TRBV28 | NA | NA | CASSWLSELVAGELFF | TGTGCCAGCAGTTGGCTTTCGGAATTGGTCGCCGGGGAGCTGTTTTTT
TRBJ2-5 | TRBV9 | TRBD1 | NA | CASSVAQGETQYF | TGTGCCAGCAGCGTGGCACAGGGGGAGACCCAGTACTTC
TRBJ2-7 | TRBV2 | TRBD1 | NA | CASRRDRVREQYF | TGTGCCAGCAGGAGAGACAGGGTTCGGGAGCAGTACTTC
TRBJ2-1 | TRBV7-8 | TRBD2 | NA | CASSLSSGSANEQFF | TGTGCCAGCAGCTTAAGTAGCGGGAGCGCGAATGAGCAGTTCTTC
TRBJ1-2 | TRBV29-1 | NA | NA | CSVWAISSGYTF | TGCAGCGTTTGGGCAATTTCTTCTGGCTACACCTTC
TRBJ2-5 | TRBV29-1 | NA | NA | CSSSVSQETQYF | TGCAGCTCCTCTGTCTCCCAAGAGACCCAGTACTTC
TRBJ1-5 | TRBV19 | NA | NA | CASSTGIYPSNQPQHF | TGTGCCAGTAGCACGGGGATTTACCCTAGCAATCAGCCCCAGCATTTT
TRBJ1-5 | TRBV5-6 | NA | NA | CASSQTGGDQPQHF | TGCGCCAGCAGCCAAACCGGGGGGGATCAGCCCCAGCATTTT
TRBJ1-2 | TRBV27 | NA | NA | CASSYSPDGNYGYTF | TGTGCCAGCAGTTACTCACCGGACGGGAACTATGGCTACACCTTC
TRBJ2-1 | TRBV6-1 | NA | NA | CAIGTLSGYNEQFF | TGTGCCATTGGGACCCTATCCGGCTACAATGAGCAGTTCTTC
TRBJ2-7 | TRBV14 | TRBD2 | NA | CASRLAEGSYEQYF | TGTGCCAGCAGGCTAGCGGAAGGCTCCTACGAGCAGTACTTC
TRBJ2-1 | TRBV18 | TRBD1 | NA | CASSPITGATRHNEQFF | TGTGCCAGCTCACCAATTACAGGGGCGACCCGTCACAATGAGCAGTTCTTC
TRBJ1-1 | TRBV20-1 | TRBD1 | NA | CSADRGLAFF | TGCAGTGCGGACAGGGGGCTGGCTTTCTTT
TRBJ2-6 | TRBV7-6 | NA | NA | CASSLRANVLTF | TGTGCCAGCAGCTTAAGGGCCAACGTCCTGACTTTC
TRBJ2-2 | TRBV4-3 | NA | NA | CASSQELAWAELFF | TGCGCCAGCAGCCAAGAGCTAGCGTGGGCGGAGCTGTTTTTT
TRBJ1-1 | TRBV6-1 | NA | NA | CASSVTGTEAFF | TGTGCCAGCAGTGTTACGGGAACTGAAGCTTTCTTT
TRBJ1-3 | TRBV5-1 | NA | NA | CASSRGHTDPGNTIYF | TGCGCCAGCAGCCGGGGACACACAGACCCTGGAAACACCATATATTTT
TRBJ1-2 | TRBV10-3 | TRBD1 | NA | CAISEPGQGANYGYTF | TGTGCCATCAGTGAACCAGGACAGGGGGCAAACTATGGCTACACCTTC